The 9 T cell receptor beta chains below were found in one sample sequenced in a study of T cell repertoires in cytomegalovirus infection. Each CDR3 protein gets one entry after TCRdb re-called the reads with MiXCR. Counted here are roughly 200,000 distinct CDR3 sequences, 17% occurring once; the ten biggest clones make up almost 25%. The sequenced material came from CD8+ T cells from PBMCs. These TCRs come from a human donor in good health (CMV status not recorded). Some clones in this sample may be carry-over from other donors' samples.

There are a few counts of this clonotype. V is TRBV29-1 and J is TRBJ1-1, with 7 bases aligning to TRBD1. J was trimmed by 1 base and V by 6 bases; bases with no gene match: 5. CDR1 SQVTM and CDR2 ANQGSEA come from the germline V gene. This CDR3 region has 13 residues. Written as DNA, the CDR3 is TGCAGCGTCGCAGGGGGGAGGAACACTGAAGCTTTCTTT. It translates to CSVAGGRNTEAFF.

This clonotype has at least ten counts. The chain joins TRBV28 to TRBJ2-1; a possible D gene is TRBD1 (5 bases). CDR1 MDHEN and CDR2 SYDVKM come from the germline V gene. Trimming removed 6 bases from V and 7 bases from J, with 16 bases in between. The CDR3 totals 14 residues. CDR3 sequence: CASSPPGSDNEQFF. The CDR3 DNA sequence: TGTGCCAGCAGCCCCCCAGGGTCTGATAATGAGCAGTTCTTC.

This chain connects TRBV28 to TRBJ2-7, with D perhaps TRBD2 (5 bases). V dropped 10 bases and J dropped 4 bases, with 11 bases sitting between them. Germline V gene data show CDR1 as MDHEN and CDR2 as SYDVKM. The CDR3 is 11 residues long. CDR3 protein: CAITGIYEQYF. CDR3 DNA: TGTGCCATCACGGGGATATACGAGCAGTACTTC.

This clonotype came up many times. Germline is not matched at one junction end, which may reflect a read error. The V call is TRBV29-1, the J call TRBJ2-1; 10 positions match TRBD2. Germline values: CDR1 SQVTM, CDR2 ANQGSEA. This CDR3 contains 16 residues. The CDR3 DNA reads as TGCAGCCTTGAACTAGCGGGGCGCTCTTTTTACAATGAGCAGTTCTTC. It translates to CSLELAGRSFYNEQFF.

This clonotype showed up just a few times. The chain employs TRBV6-2 or TRBV6-3 and TRBJ2-7; possibly TRBD2 for D (6 bases). V shed 6 bases and J shed 0 bases, with 18 bases lying between them. In germline, CDR1 is MNHEY, CDR2 SVGEGT. This CDR3 spans 16 amino acids. CDR3 residues: CASSPAGGPSSYEQYF. CDR3 coding DNA: TGTGCCAGCAGCCCCGCCGGAGGGCCTTCCTCCTACGAGCAGTACTTC.

This clonotype has a handful of counts. This chain uses TRBV19 with TRBJ2-7, with 7 bases lining up with TRBD1. V was pared by 8 bases and J by 0 bases, with 7 bases of the junction left unmatched. CDR3 length: 14 amino acids. The germline CDR1 and CDR2 sequences are LNHDA and SQIVND (reference sequence). The CDR3 DNA follows: TGTGCCAGTTCGAAAGGGACAGTCTCCTACGAGCAGTACTTC. This sequence encodes CASSKGTVSYEQYF.

This clonotype came up a few times. The chain couples TRBV4-1 to TRBJ2-2, with D hard to call. V lost 4 bases and J 1 base, leaving 10 bases between the germline ends. CDR3 length equals 15 residues. The germline gives CDR1 MGHRA, CDR2 YSYEKL. The CDR3 reads CASSRVQGNTGELFF. CDR3 in DNA: TGCGCCAGCAGCCGCGTTCAAGGGAACACCGGGGAGCTGTTTTTT.

The V gene is TRBV4-1, the J gene TRBJ1-4, with 7 bases fitting TRBD1. The CDR3 contains 15 residues. The V and J ends lost 3 bases and 6 bases, in that order; junction bases with no gene match: 7. Germline V gives CDR1 MGHRA, CDR2 YSYEKL. The CDR3 nucleotides are TGCGCCAGCAGCCAGCCGGGGACAGCCGATGAAAAACTGTTTTTT. Its protein is CASSQPGTADEKLFF.

This clonotype was seen a handful of times. The gene calls are TRBV6-2 or TRBV6-3 and TRBJ2-7; 7 bases map to TRBD1. The CDR3 totals 15 residues. The junction had 6 bases not matched to a gene; V was cut back by 4 bases and J by 0 bases. Germline loops: CDR1 MNHEY, CDR2 SVGEGT. The CDR3 spells CASSFSGQSSYEQYF. Written as DNA, the CDR3 is TGTGCCAGCAGTTTCTCGGGACAGAGCTCCTACGAGCAGTACTTC.